This T cell receptor beta chain appears in the sequencing data of a study of identifying expanded T cells in peripheral blood. Healthy donors had no documented immune events, such as infections, while sampled. Method: immunoSEQ multiplex PCR; TCRdb's copy keeps in-frame clones and lacks some. Here the sample spans approximately 85,000 clones, 84% being singletons. The length of the CDR3 is 20 residues. Trimming took 2 bases from V and 0 from J, leaving 23 bases between them. Looked up from germline, CDR1 is MNHNS and CDR2 is SASEGT. General study points: Approximately 2-week clone count variance significantly increased as total template count grew. Over about two and four weeks, about 17 and 20 clones changed, versus 1.2 between replicates.

To note about this clone: No antigen is known for it.

The source of this sequence is a person between 18 and 70 years old in good health. The sample consisted of blood. This chain connects TRBV6-1 to TRBJ2-4; the D gene is possibly TRBD2 (6 bases). Written as DNA, the CDR3 is TGTGCCAGCAGTGAAAGCCCAACATGGTCGGGGGTTAAAGCCAAAAACATTCAGTACTTC. Translated, it gives CASSESPTWSGVKAKNIQYF.